This T cell receptor (beta chain) was sequenced in a study of blood T cell repertoires in COVID-19. In this sample, this clone turned up a few times. Profiling relied on immunoSEQ multiplex PCR, and the TCRdb table lists in-frame clones only, not all of them. Altogether tens of thousands of clones are present, about 87% being singletons, with the ten largest covering roughly 17%. The origin of this receptor is a human donor in a cohort sampled during active COVID-19. The sample consisted of peripheral blood.

The CDR3 spells CASSKTSVYMNTEAFF. Here the CDR3 DNA reads TGTGCCAGCAGCAAAACCTCCGTATACATGAACACTGAAGCTTTCTTT. The genes are TRBV21-1 and TRBJ1-1; no check of the table's D call, TRBD1, against the DNA was made. TRBV21-1 is reported as a pseudogene. The CDR3 is 16 amino acids.